This T cell receptor (beta chain) was recovered during a study of cytomegalovirus exposure and HLA in healthy donors. Study conclusions and caveats: In a later analysis, a missense DCLRE1C variant was linked to TCR beta V- and J-gene trimming.

Trimming removed 1 base from V and 1 base from J, with 14 bases in between. This CDR3 region has 16 residues. The PCR was carried out with 60 Vbeta primers and 13 Jbeta primers. Profiled with immunoSEQ multiplex PCR; TCRdb holds only in-frame clones, not every one. In the table there are 180,000 or so clones, about 9% of which are singletons. There are a few counts of this clone. Antigen unknown. This chain joins TRBV5-3 and TRBJ2-5, with TRBD2 as a possible D gene (6 bases). TRBV5-3 falls under the ORF class, with uncertain function. Input material: PBMCs. This sequence was found in a woman aged 25 to 39 in good health and CMV-seropositive. The DNA for the CDR3 is TGTGCCAGAAGCTTGCAGGACGGAGGGGTCCAAGAGACCCAGTACTTC. Residues: CARSLQDGGVQETQYF.